These T cell receptor beta chains were read from a single sample in a study of PD-L1 blockade in urothelial cancer. Measured with immunoSEQ multiplex PCR; TCRdb has only the in-frame clones, and not every one. This table holds 85,000 to 100,000 clones, more than 75% found once. The starting material was PBMCs, obtained around atezolizumab (anti-PD-L1) treatment. The receptors shown here come from a man aged 55 to 70 with urothelial cancer. CDR3s include the opening cysteine and the closing phenylalanine or tryptophan. D genes are given only for firm matches. Expanded clones are given a class, and other clones once, few, many or no size at all.

clone_size	v_call	j_call	d_call	cdr3_aa	cdr3_nt
once	TRBV2	TRBJ1-2	TRBD1	CASSYLTGANYGYTF	TGTGCCAGCAGTTATTTAACAGGGGCTAACTATGGCTACACCTTC
-	TRBV11-2	TRBJ2-4	TRBD2	CASSLAAGGGQNIQYF	TGTGCCAGCAGCTTAGCGGCGGGAGGGGGCCAAAACATTCAGTACTTC
once	TRBV7-2	TRBJ1-2	-	CASSHRTVNYGYTF	TGTGCCAGCAGCCATCGGACAGTTAACTATGGCTACACCTTC
-	TRBV19	TRBJ2-2	TRBD1	CASRSGTGVQNTGELFF	TGTGCCAGTAGATCCGGGACAGGCGTACAAAACACCGGGGAGCTGTTTTTT
once	TRBV5-1	TRBJ2-1	-	CASSGDSSYNEQFF	TGCGCCAGCTCTGGAGATAGCTCCTACAATGAGCAGTTCTTC
-	TRBV5-1	TRBJ2-7	-	CASSLGVWNYEQYF	TGCGCCAGCAGCCTCGGGGTTTGGAACTACGAGCAGTACTTC
-	TRBV5-1	TRBJ2-2	TRBD2	CASRMDLHGSGGTGELFF	TGCGCCAGCAGGATGGATCTCCACGGGAGCGGGGGCACCGGGGAGCTGTTTTTT
-	TRBV28	TRBJ1-2	-	CASSLSQTTNYGYTF	TGTGCCAGCAGTTTGAGTCAGACTACTAACTATGGCTACACCTTC
-	TRBV7-3	TRBJ2-1	TRBD2	CASSFTKASGRFNEQFF	TGTGCCAGCAGCTTTACAAAGGCTAGCGGGAGATTTAATGAGCAGTTCTTC
-	TRBV19	TRBJ2-3	-	CASSRVTSSSTDTQYF	TGTGCCAGTAGTCGGGTTACTAGCTCCTCCACAGATACGCAGTATTTT
-	TRBV6-5	TRBJ2-1	TRBD1	CASSRDRESNEQFF	TGTGCCAGCAGCCGGGACAGGGAGTCGAATGAGCAGTTCTTC
-	TRBV7-9	TRBJ1-1	TRBD1	CASSQKQGREAFF	TGTGCCAGCAGCCAAAAACAGGGGCGGGAAGCTTTCTTT
-	TRBV9	TRBJ2-3	TRBD2	CASSIHYSGASKDTQYF	TGTGCCAGCAGCATCCACTATAGCGGGGCTTCGAAAGATACGCAGTATTTT
-	TRBV2	TRBJ1-5	-	CASSEVRGYSNQPQHF	TGTGCCAGCAGTGAAGTCCGGGGATATAGCAATCAGCCCCAGCATTTT
-	TRBV30	TRBJ2-3	-	CAWSVGGGEADTQYF	TGTGCCTGGAGTGTAGGGGGCGGGGAGGCAGATACGCAGTATTTT
-	TRBV28	TRBJ1-2	TRBD1	CASSRGQGLRGGYTF	TGTGCCAGCAGTCGAGGACAGGGCCTTAGGGGTGGCTACACCTTC
-	TRBV18	TRBJ2-6	-	CASSSPPGWANVLTF	TGTGCCAGCTCATCCCCTCCCGGGTGGGCCAACGTCCTGACTTTC
-	TRBV7-3	TRBJ2-7	TRBD2	CASSLGGEGYEQYF	TGTGCCAGCAGCTTAGGAGGGGAGGGCTACGAGCAGTACTTC
-	TRBV4-1	TRBJ2-1	TRBD2	CASSQDPGLVLGKGFF	TGCGCCAGCAGCCAAGACCCCGGACTAGTTTTGGGGAAAGGGTTCTTC
-	TRBV6-5	TRBJ1-5	TRBD1	CASRKQGSNQPQHF	TGTGCCAGCAGGAAACAGGGGAGCAATCAGCCCCAGCATTTT
-	TRBV5-1	TRBJ2-7	TRBD2	CASSLRGGYSYEQYF	TGCGCCAGCAGCCTACGCGGGGGTTACTCCTACGAGCAGTACTTC
-	TRBV19	TRBJ1-1	TRBD1	CASSLRTGGGTEAFF	TGTGCCAGTAGTCTTCGGACAGGGGGCGGGACTGAAGCTTTCTTT
-	TRBV5-1	TRBJ2-7	TRBD2	CASSFAASGGNEQYF	TGCGCCAGCAGCTTTGCGGCTAGCGGGGGGAACGAGCAGTACTTC
-	TRBV5-1	TRBJ2-7	TRBD1	CASSLSKQGGEQYF	TGCGCCAGCAGCTTGTCTAAACAGGGGGGCGAGCAGTACTTC
-	TRBV6-1	TRBJ2-4	-	CASIQSTGNIQYF	TGTGCCAGCATTCAGTCTACAGGAAACATTCAGTACTTC
few	TRBV4-1	TRBJ2-7	TRBD1	CASSQVGTGKGYEQYF	TGCGCCAGCAGCCAGGTCGGGACAGGGAAAGGGTACGAGCAGTACTTC
-	TRBV7-7	TRBJ2-7	-	CASSLDFGDEQYF	TGTGCTAGCAGCTTAGATTTTGGAGACGAGCAGTACTTC
few	TRBV9	TRBJ2-5	TRBD2	CASSRGLAVETQYF	TGTGCCAGCAGTAGGGGACTAGCGGTGGAGACCCAGTACTTC
-	TRBV28	TRBJ2-5	-	CASWGQEETQYF	TGTGCCAGCTGGGGCCAGGAAGAGACCCAGTACTTC
once	TRBV18	TRBJ1-1	-	CASSPTRVMNTEAFF	TGTGCCAGCTCACCGACCAGGGTCATGAACACTGAAGCTTTCTTT
-	TRBV6-5	TRBJ1-6	TRBD1	CASSYEDRVSPLHF	TGTGCCAGCAGTTACGAGGACAGGGTGTCACCCCTCCACTTT
-	TRBV9	TRBJ2-7	-	CASSVGTAYEQYF	TGTGCCAGCAGCGTAGGGACAGCCTACGAGCAGTACTTC
-	TRBV18	TRBJ2-3	-	CASSIGSDTQYF	TGTGCCAGCTCAATCGGGTCAGATACGCAGTATTTT
-	TRBV10-3	TRBJ2-1	TRBD2	CAISESQLAGTVNEQFF	TGTGCCATCAGTGAGTCACAACTAGCGGGGACCGTCAATGAGCAGTTCTTC
-	TRBV18	TRBJ1-2	-	CASSPVGAQGYTF	TGTGCCAGCTCACCAGTGGGGGCGCAGGGCTACACCTTC
-	TRBV5-1	TRBJ2-7	-	CASSFHRDTSSYEQYF	TGCGCCAGCAGCTTCCACCGGGACACCAGCTCCTACGAGCAGTACTTC
-	TRBV28	TRBJ2-7	-	CASISGPSEQYF	TGTGCCAGCATAAGCGGGCCATCCGAGCAGTACTTC
-	TRBV28	TRBJ1-1	-	CASSFPGVAFF	TGTGCCAGCAGCTTCCCAGGGGTTGCTTTCTTT
-	TRBV27	TRBJ1-5	-	CASSRQVGNQPQHF	TGTGCCAGCAGTAGACAGGTGGGCAATCAGCCCCAGCATTTT
-	TRBV28	TRBJ1-2	TRBD1	CASRPGQLNYGYTF	TGTGCCAGCAGACCGGGACAGCTAAACTATGGCTACACCTTC
-	TRBV7-2	TRBJ1-2	-	CASSLGEGYGYTF	TGTGCCAGCAGCTTAGGAGAGGGCTATGGCTACACCTTC
-	TRBV19	TRBJ2-7	-	CASSISDNWGEQYF	TGTGCCAGTAGTATTTCGGACAACTGGGGCGAGCAGTACTTC
-	TRBV6-5	TRBJ1-2	TRBD1	CASSYSLGQGAGYTF	TGTGCCAGCAGTTACTCGTTGGGGCAGGGGGCTGGCTACACCTTC
-	TRBV28	TRBJ2-2	TRBD1	CASSLEGARAGELFF	TGTGCCAGCAGTTTAGAGGGGGCTAGGGCCGGGGAGCTGTTTTTT
-	TRBV28	TRBJ1-5	TRBD1	CASRLQGPQWSQHF	TGTGCCAGCAGATTACAGGGGCCCCAATGGTCCCAGCATTTT
-	TRBV14	TRBJ1-3	TRBD1	CASSQARGRSGNTIYF	TGTGCCAGCAGCCAAGCAAGGGGGCGATCTGGAAACACCATATATTTT
-	TRBV7-2	TRBJ2-2	TRBD1	CASSLGADRGLYGELFF	TGTGCCAGCAGCCTAGGCGCGGACAGGGGGCTATACGGGGAGCTGTTTTTT
-	TRBV4-2	TRBJ2-7	-	CASSQEKYSYYEQYF	TGTGCCAGCAGCCAAGAGAAGTACAGTTACTACGAGCAGTACTTC
-	TRBV25-1	TRBJ2-1	TRBD1	CASSDNTGGNEQFF	TGTGCCAGCAGTGACAACACAGGGGGCAATGAGCAGTTCTTC
medium-sized	TRBV4-3	TRBJ2-7	TRBD2	CASSPYLDGTSGGSYEQYF	TGCGCCAGCAGCCCCTATCTGGACGGGACTAGCGGGGGCTCCTACGAGCAGTACTTC
-	TRBV5-1	TRBJ1-1	-	CASRQVGRNTEAFF	TGCGCCAGCCGCCAGGTGGGGCGGAACACTGAAGCTTTCTTT
few	TRBV28	TRBJ2-7	-	CASSFPYSSYEQYF	TGTGCCAGCAGTTTTCCTTACTCCTCCTACGAGCAGTACTTC
-	TRBV7-9	TRBJ2-1	-	CASSFTAASPNEQFF	TGTGCCAGCAGCTTTACGGCGGCTAGCCCCAATGAGCAGTTCTTC
-	TRBV5-1	TRBJ1-2	-	CASSLAEGNYGYTF	TGCGCCAGCAGCTTGGCCGAGGGTAACTATGGCTACACCTTC
-	TRBV5-4	TRBJ2-3	TRBD2	CASSLFRGGGTDTQYF	TGTGCCAGCAGCTTGTTTCGGGGGGGAGGCACAGATACGCAGTATTTT
-	TRBV18	TRBJ2-3	-	CASSPGSGDTQYF	TGTGCCAGCTCCCCCGGTTCAGGGGATACGCAGTATTTT
-	TRBV4-1	TRBJ2-7	TRBD2	CASSQDPRTSGPYEQYF	TGCGCCAGCAGCCAAGATCCTCGGACTAGCGGCCCCTACGAGCAGTACTTC
-	TRBV6-6	TRBJ1-2	TRBD1	CASSYTLGQGVYGYTF	TGTGCCAGCAGTTACACCCTAGGCCAGGGGGTCTATGGCTACACCTTC